The rows below give T cell receptor beta chains drawn from one sample of a study of beta chain features in type 1 diabetes. Profiled with immunoSEQ multiplex PCR; TCRdb holds only in-frame clones, not every one. The sample carries 150,000 to 200,000 clones, roughly 8% recorded once. The sequenced sample was central memory CD4+ T cells from blood. These receptor sequences come from a man aged 18 to 30 with type 1 diabetes. The CDR3 runs from the conserved cysteine through the conserved F or W. D genes are given only for firm matches. The size field is filled for only some rows; it gives once, few, many or a size class.

>TRBD2|TRBJ2-7|18|NA|TRBV11-2
CASSLDGLAGDRTYEQYF
TGTGCCAGCAGCTTAGATGGCCTAGCGGGGGACCGAACCTACGAGCAGTACTTC
>TRBD2|TRBJ2-2|15|few|TRBV9
CASSVGGGDAGELFF
TGTGCCAGCAGCGTAGGCGGGGGGGACGCCGGGGAGCTGTTTTTT
>NA|TRBJ2-5|15|NA|TRBV18
CASSSIGQGQETQYF
TGTGCCAGCTCGTCAATCGGGCAGGGTCAAGAGACCCAGTACTTC
>NA|TRBJ2-5|15|NA|TRBV6-1
CASSEARHLQETQYF
TGTGCCAGCAGTGAAGCGCGACACCTTCAAGAGACCCAGTACTTC
>NA|TRBJ1-1|15|NA|TRBV6-5
CASGMMGQGNTEAFF
TGTGCCAGCGGAATGATGGGGCAGGGAAACACTGAAGCTTTCTTT
>NA|TRBJ1-5|15|NA|TRBV5-8
CASSFESNSNQPQHF
TGTGCCAGCAGCTTCGAGAGCAATAGCAATCAGCCCCAGCATTTT
>NA|TRBJ1-1|14|NA|TRBV29-1
CSVPGEPMNTEAFF
TGCAGCGTCCCGGGGGAGCCAATGAACACTGAAGCTTTCTTT
>NA|TRBJ2-4|13|NA|TRBV11-3
CASSPGVSNIQYF
TGTGCCAGCAGCCCCGGGGTGTCGAACATTCAGTACTTC
>NA|TRBJ2-1|15|NA|TRBV30
CAWSQLRAGINEQFF
TGTGCCTGGAGTCAGTTGAGGGCGGGGATTAATGAGCAGTTCTTC
>TRBD2|TRBJ2-3|14|NA|TRBV7-2
CASSLDPLAGRQYF
TGTGCCAGCAGCTTAGACCCACTAGCGGGGAGGCAGTATTTT
>NA|TRBJ2-4|14|few|TRBV2
CASSRNGAKNIQYF
TGTGCCAGCTCTAGGAATGGGGCCAAAAACATTCAGTACTTC
>TRBD1|TRBJ1-4|15|few|TRBV15
CATSRQGGISEKLFF
TGTGCCACCAGCAGACAGGGGGGTATCTCTGAAAAACTGTTTTTT
>NA|TRBJ1-5|15|few|TRBV9
CASSAQGWSNQPQHF
TGTGCCAGCAGCGCCCAGGGATGGAGCAATCAGCCCCAGCATTTT
>NA|TRBJ1-2|13|NA|TRBV28
CASSFPREGGYTF
TGTGCCAGCAGTTTTCCCAGGGAGGGCGGCTACACCTTC
>NA|TRBJ2-7|11|NA|TRBV5-4
CASSFYYEQYF
TGTGCCAGCAGCTTCTATTACGAGCAGTACTTC
>TRBD1|TRBJ2-7|14|NA|TRBV28
CASSRGQALLEQYF
TGTGCCAGCAGCCGAGGACAGGCCCTGCTGGAGCAGTACTTC
>NA|TRBJ2-7|12|NA|TRBV7-2
CASSLSSQEQYF
TGTGCCAGCAGCTTATCCTCCCAGGAGCAGTACTTC
>NA|TRBJ1-6|14|NA|TRBV28
CASSLRGSHSPLHF
TGTGCCAGCAGTTTAAGGGGGAGTCACTCACCCCTCCACTTT
>TRBD2|TRBJ2-1|14|NA|TRBV9
CASQGLAGYNEQFF
TGTGCCAGTCAAGGACTAGCTGGTTACAATGAGCAGTTCTTC
>NA|TRBJ2-2|13|few|TRBV6-6
CASSPDWAGELFF
TGTGCCAGCAGCCCCGACTGGGCCGGGGAGCTGTTTTTT
>TRBD1|TRBJ2-2|16|NA|TRBV18
CASSRTGGSNTGELFF
TGTGCCAGCTCTCGGACAGGGGGTTCAAACACCGGGGAGCTGTTTTTT
>TRBD2|TRBJ2-7|15|few|TRBV4-3
CASSQELAGGREQYF
TGCGCCAGCAGCCAAGAGCTAGCGGGGGGTCGCGAGCAGTACTTC
>NA|TRBJ1-1|14|few|TRBV28
CASVDGGLNTEAFF
TGTGCCAGCGTCGACGGGGGGTTAAACACTGAAGCTTTCTTT
>NA|TRBJ1-1|14|NA|TRBV2
CASRVQGSGTEAFF
TGTGCCAGCAGGGTTCAGGGGAGCGGCACTGAAGCTTTCTTT
>TRBD1|TRBJ1-6|14|few|TRBV7-9
CASSPGTGGSPLHF
TGTGCCAGCAGCCCCGGGACAGGGGGCTCACCCCTCCACTTT
>NA|TRBJ2-3|15|many|TRBV28
CASSQPGKYTDTQYF
TGTGCCAGCAGTCAACCGGGAAAATACACAGATACGCAGTATTTT
>TRBD1|TRBJ2-7|14|few|TRBV18
CASSPSTGTYEQYF
TGTGCCAGCTCACCCTCGACAGGGACCTACGAGCAGTACTTC
>NA|TRBJ2-3|14|few|TRBV2
CASTRNGGADTQYF
TGTGCCAGCACCAGAAACGGGGGAGCAGATACGCAGTATTTT
>TRBD2|TRBJ2-5|15|few|TRBV4-2
CASSLRLAGGETQYF
TGTGCCAGCAGCTTGCGGCTAGCGGGGGGGGAGACCCAGTACTTC
>NA|TRBJ1-2|14|few|TRBV9
CASTANGGLYGYTF
TGTGCCAGCACCGCTAACGGGGGGCTCTATGGCTACACCTTC